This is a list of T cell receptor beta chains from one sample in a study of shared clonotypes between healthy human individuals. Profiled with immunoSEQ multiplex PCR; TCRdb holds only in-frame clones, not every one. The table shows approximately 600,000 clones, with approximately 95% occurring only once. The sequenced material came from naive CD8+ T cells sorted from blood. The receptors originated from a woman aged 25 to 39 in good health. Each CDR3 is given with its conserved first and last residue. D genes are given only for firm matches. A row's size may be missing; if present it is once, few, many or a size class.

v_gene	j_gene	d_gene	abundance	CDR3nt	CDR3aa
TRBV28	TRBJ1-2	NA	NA	TGTGCCAGCAGTGCGAACCGACCACAGGGTTTAAACTATGGCTACACCTTC	CASSANRPQGLNYGYTF
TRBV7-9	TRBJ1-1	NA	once	TGTGCCAGCAGCCCCCCTGGGCGTCCGGAAGCTTTCTTT	CASSPPGRPEAFF
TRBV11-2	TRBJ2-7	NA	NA	TGTGCCAGCAGCGCCGGGACCTCCTACTACGAGCAGTACTTC	CASSAGTSYYEQYF
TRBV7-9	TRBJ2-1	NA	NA	TGTGCCAGCAGCTTGGCTACGAGCGGAGACTACAATGAGCAGTTCTTC	CASSLATSGDYNEQFF
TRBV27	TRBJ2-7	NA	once	TGTGCCAGCAGTTTAATCCTAGGCTCCGAGCAGTACTTC	CASSLILGSEQYF
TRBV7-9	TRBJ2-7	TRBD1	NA	TGTGCCAGCAGCTTAGCGAAGGGGACAGGGGATAAGCAGTACTTC	CASSLAKGTGDKQYF
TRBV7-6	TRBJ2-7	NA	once	TGTGCCAGCAGTACTTCCCCTAGCGCCGAGCAGTACTTC	CASSTSPSAEQYF
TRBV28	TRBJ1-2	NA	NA	TGTGCCAGCAGTTTTGAGGGGGAATATTATGGCTACACCTTC	CASSFEGEYYGYTF
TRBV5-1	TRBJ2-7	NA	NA	TGCGCCAGCAGCTTGGCGGGTACCTACGAGCAGTACTTC	CASSLAGTYEQYF
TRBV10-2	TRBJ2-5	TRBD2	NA	TGCGCCAGCAGCGAGACTAGCGGGAGCCCCGAGACCCAGTACTTC	CASSETSGSPETQYF
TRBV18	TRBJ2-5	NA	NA	TGTGCCAGCTCAGATGGGGTAGCGGTCCAAGAGACCCAGTACTTC	CASSDGVAVQETQYF
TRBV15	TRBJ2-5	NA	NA	TGTGCCACCAGCAGAGATCTCGGCGGAAGTCAAGAGACCCAGTACTTC	CATSRDLGGSQETQYF
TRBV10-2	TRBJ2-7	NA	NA	TGCGCCAGCAGGGCCACGAGGGAGCAGTACTTC	CASRATREQYF
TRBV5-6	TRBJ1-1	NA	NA	TGTGCCAGCAGCTTCGACGACACTGAAGCTTTCTTT	CASSFDDTEAFF
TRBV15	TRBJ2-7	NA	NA	TGTGCCACTAGGGGGGACAGCTCCTACGAGCAGTACTTC	CATRGDSSYEQYF
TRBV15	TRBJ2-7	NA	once	TGTGCCACCAGCACTCGTAAGGGACAATCCTACGAGCAGTACTTC	CATSTRKGQSYEQYF
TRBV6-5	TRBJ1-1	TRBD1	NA	TGTGCCAGCAGCATACAGGGGGCGACGAACACTGAAGCTTTCTTT	CASSIQGATNTEAFF
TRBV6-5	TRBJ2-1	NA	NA	TGTGCCAGCAGTGTGGGTTCCTACAATGAGCAGTTCTTC	CASSVGSYNEQFF
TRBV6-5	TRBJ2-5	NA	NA	TGTGCCAGCAGCCCTCAAGAGACCCAGTACTTC	CASSPQETQYF
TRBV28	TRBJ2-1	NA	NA	TGTGCCAGCAGTCAGGTAGAGTACAATGAGCAGTTCTTC	CASSQVEYNEQFF
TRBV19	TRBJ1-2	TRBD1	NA	TGTGCCAGTACAGGGGGCTATGGCTACACCTTC	CASTGGYGYTF
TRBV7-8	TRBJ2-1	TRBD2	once	TGTGCCAGCAGCTTGTGGACTAGCGGGAAAAATGAGCAGTTCTTC	CASSLWTSGKNEQFF
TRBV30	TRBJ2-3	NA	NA	TGTGCCTGGAGTGTACTCGTAGGAGTGGATACGCAGTATTTT	CAWSVLVGVDTQYF
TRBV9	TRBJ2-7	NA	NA	TGTGCCAGCAGCGAGGGGGACTCCCAAACCTACGAGCAGTACTTC	CASSEGDSQTYEQYF
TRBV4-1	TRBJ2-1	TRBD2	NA	TGCGCCAGCAGCCAAGATCGGGTAGCGGGAGGGGCAAATGAGCAGTTCTTC	CASSQDRVAGGANEQFF
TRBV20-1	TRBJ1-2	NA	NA	TGCAGTAGAGTGTGGGTTCCTGGCTACACCTTC	CSRVWVPGYTF
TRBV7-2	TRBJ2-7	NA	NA	TGTGCCAGCAGGTTAGACCCCGGGGGCACTTACGAGCAGTACTTC	CASRLDPGGTYEQYF
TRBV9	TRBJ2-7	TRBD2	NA	TGTGCCAGCAGCGCATCGACTAGCGGGATGTCCTACGAGCAGTACTTC	CASSASTSGMSYEQYF
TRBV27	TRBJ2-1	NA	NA	TGTGCCAGCAGTTTAATTGGGGCCTCCAATGAGCAGTTCTTC	CASSLIGASNEQFF
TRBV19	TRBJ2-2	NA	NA	TGTGCCAGTACCTATTGGGGGAACACCGGGGAGCTGTTTTTT	CASTYWGNTGELFF
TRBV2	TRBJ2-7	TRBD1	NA	TGTGCCAGCAGCGCGGGACAGGGAACCTACGAGCAGTACTTC	CASSAGQGTYEQYF
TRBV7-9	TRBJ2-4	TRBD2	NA	TGTGCCAGCCAGGAAATAGCGGCTAGCGGGAGGGCCGCGAACATTCAGTACTTC	CASQEIAASGRAANIQYF
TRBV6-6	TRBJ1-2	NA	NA	TGTGCCAGCAGTTCTCGGACAGATATTAACTATGGCTACACCTTC	CASSSRTDINYGYTF
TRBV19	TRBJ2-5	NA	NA	TGTGCCAGTAGTATAGGGCGGGGACACCAAGAGACCCAGTACTTC	CASSIGRGHQETQYF
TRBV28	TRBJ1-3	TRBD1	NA	TGTGCCAGCCTAGGACAGGGATACGGAAACACCATATATTTT	CASLGQGYGNTIYF
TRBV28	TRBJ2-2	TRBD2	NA	TGTGCCAGCCGAGCCATACTAGCGGGAGAGACCGGGGAGCTGTTTTTT	CASRAILAGETGELFF
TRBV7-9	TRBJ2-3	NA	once	TGTGCCAGCAGCTCGGGCACAGATACGCAGTATTTT	CASSSGTDTQYF
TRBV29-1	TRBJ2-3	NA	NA	TGCAGCGTTGTAGGGGCAGATACGCAGTATTTT	CSVVGADTQYF
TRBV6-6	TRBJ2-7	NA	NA	TGTGCCAGCACCATGGAGGACGAGCAGTACTTC	CASTMEDEQYF